This record looks at one TCR beta chain sequence and its context. Its specificity is not known. Measured with immunoSEQ multiplex PCR; TCRdb has only the in-frame clones, and not every one. The sample holds about 1.5 million clones; nearly 99% are singletons and the top ten take approximately 0.44%. The data were obtained in a study of shared clonotypes between healthy human individuals. Points from the study as a whole: Clonotypes not shared had lower generation probabilities than those common to all four donors. Of the naive CD4 clonotypes, around 4.7% were shared across several donors. The genetic and exposure-history diversity represented was limited by few donors.

From CD4+ cells came CD45RA+ naive and CD45RA-negative memory subsets. The CDR3 spans 16 residues. Germline V gene lookup returns CDR1 SEHNR and CDR2 FQNEAQ (reference sequence). Trimming cost V 4 bases and J 0 bases, with 12 bases left between them. The V and J genes are TRBV7-9 and TRBJ1-4; D not resolved. The clonotype comes from a man aged 25-45 years in good health. The sequencing sample was made of naive CD4+ T cells sorted from blood. Subset noted: CD45RA+ positively selected. The CDR3 DNA follows: TGTGCCAGCAGCTCTCCCGGAAGAGCAACTAATGAAAAACTGTTTTTT. Its protein is CASSSPGRATNEKLFF. Full variable domain (rest looked up from reference TRBV7-9 and TRBJ1-4): DTGVSQNPRHKITKRGQNVTFRCDPISEHNRLYWYRQTLGQGPEFLTYFQNEAQLEKSRLLSDRFSAERPKGSFSTLEIQRTEQGDSAMYLCASSSPGRATNEKLFFGSGTQLSVL.